These T cell receptor beta chains were read from a single sample in a study of STAT5B mutations in CD4+ large granular lymphocyte leukemia. Data came from immunoSEQ multiplex PCR; TCRdb stores just in-frame clones and leaves some out. The sample has 20,000 to 25,000 clones; over 70% are singletons. The source material was CD4+ T cells from blood buffy coats. The origin of the receptors is a human donor in good health. CDR3s include the opening cysteine and the closing phenylalanine or tryptophan. Fields, in order: D gene, V gene, clone size, J gene, CDR3 DNA, CDR3 protein. D genes are given only for firm matches. For some rows the clone size is stated as once, few or many, or as a class when expanded; others skip it.

-	TRBV5-4	-	TRBJ1-1	TGTGCCAGCAGCCGGGATGGGACTCCAGAGATTGAAGCTTTCTTT	CASSRDGTPEIEAFF
TRBD2	TRBV10-2	-	TRBJ2-1	TGCGCCAGCAGTGAGGAGACTAGCGGGATGGGGAATGAGCAGTTCTTC	CASSEETSGMGNEQFF
-	TRBV6-1	-	TRBJ2-7	TGTGCCACCCGACAGGCCGAGCAGTACTTC	CATRQAEQYF
-	TRBV7-8	-	TRBJ2-2	TGTGCCAGCAGCCGAACTGAATCGGGGAACGCCGGGGAGCTGTTTTTT	CASSRTESGNAGELFF
TRBD2	TRBV27	-	TRBJ2-5	TGTGCCAGCAGTTTAGGGGGGGTAGAGACCCAGTACTTC	CASSLGGVETQYF
-	TRBV13	-	TRBJ2-7	TGTGCCAGCAGCTTATGGCGGGAATTCTACGAGCAGTACTTC	CASSLWREFYEQYF
TRBD1	TRBV5-1	-	TRBJ2-1	TGCGCCAGCAGCTTGGTGGGGACAGGGGGAAAGAATGAGCAGTTCTTC	CASSLVGTGGKNEQFF
TRBD1	TRBV4-1	-	TRBJ1-2	TGCGCCAGCAGCCAAGATATTGGGACAGGGTATGGCTACACCTTC	CASSQDIGTGYGYTF
-	TRBV25-1	-	TRBJ2-2	TGTGCCAGCAGTGAGCCTGGACAGACCGCGAACACCGGGGAGCTGTTTTTT	CASSEPGQTANTGELFF
TRBD1	TRBV28	-	TRBJ1-5	TGTGCCAGCAGTTCGTGGACAGGGGGCAGCAATCAGCCCCAGCATTTT	CASSSWTGGSNQPQHF
TRBD2	TRBV5-1	once	TRBJ2-2	TGCGCCAGTGGACCCCGGGGGGCGAACACCGGGGAGCTGTTTTTT	CASGPRGANTGELFF
-	TRBV20-1	-	TRBJ2-3	TGCAGTGCTTATCAAGATGATACGCAGTATTTT	CSAYQDDTQYF
-	TRBV28	medium-sized	TRBJ2-6	TGTGCCAGCAGTCAGACGAGAACTGGGGCCAACGTCCTGACTTTC	CASSQTRTGANVLTF
-	TRBV27	-	TRBJ2-3	TGTGCCAGCGCTCTCTTTAGGCGTGTTCGGAAGGTGAGGGTTTTTTCTAGCACAGATACGCAGTATTTT	CASALFRRVRKVRVFSSTDTQYF
TRBD2	TRBV5-1	few	TRBJ2-7	TGCGCCAGCAGCTTACCGACTAGCGGGAGGAGCTACGAGCAGTACTTC	CASSLPTSGRSYEQYF
TRBD1	TRBV28	-	TRBJ1-5	TGTGCCAGCAGTCCAACCCTCACAATTTCAGGGGGCTGGGGCAATCAGCCCCAGCATTTT	CASSPTLTISGGWGNQPQHF